This entry lists 9 T cell receptor beta chains sequenced from one sample in a study of cytomegalovirus exposure and HLA in healthy donors. PCR was performed using 60 Vbeta and 13 Jbeta primers. TCRdb's copy holds only in-frame clones and misses some; the assay was immunoSEQ multiplex PCR. The sample comprises around 130,000 clones, about 76% of which are singletons, and 6.6% rests with the top ten. Sequences were obtained from PBMCs. The receptors here all came from a man aged 35-49 years in good health and CMV-seropositive.

This clone was recorded only once. The chain recombines TRBV1 with TRBJ2-7; the table names TRBD2, a call not compared with the DNA. TRBV1 is labeled a pseudogene. There are 18 residues in the CDR3. The chain's CDR3 is CTSSQEKGLASSSYEQYF. CDR3 in DNA: TGCACCAGCAGCCAAGAAAAAGGACTAGCCTCAAGCTCCTACGAGCAGTACTTC.

J is TRBJ1-1 and V is TRBV5-1, with 7 bases identical to TRBD1. The V segment lost 2 bases and the J segment 4 bases; nucleotides outside the gene matches: 2. The CDR3 runs to 13 residues. The germline CDR1 and CDR2 sequences are SGHRS and YFSETQ. The DNA of the CDR3 is TGCGCCAGCAGCTTCGGACAGGCCACTGAAGCTTTCTTT. This sequence encodes CASSFGQATEAFF.

This clone was recorded once. This chain joins TRBV28 and TRBJ2-7; TRBD1 matches at 7 bases. The germline V gene has CDR1 MDHEN and CDR2 SYDVKM. With 6 bases clipped from V and 3 bases from J, the junction kept 5 bases outside the gene matches. This CDR3 contains 13 residues. CDR3 bases: TGTGCCAGCAGCCCGACAGGGAACTACGAGCAGTACTTC. It is translated as CASSPTGNYEQYF.

The rearrangement joins TRBV2 to TRBJ2-1, with TRBD2 matching over 10 bases. The CDR3 is 17 amino acids. V shed 1 base, J shed 2 bases, and the junction held 5 bases outside the gene matches. Germline-derived CDR1 and CDR2 are SNHLY and FYNNEI. The CDR3 sequence: CASSEGVAGGPYNEQFF. The CDR3, as DNA: TGTGCCAGCAGTGAAGGGGTAGCGGGGGGCCCCTACAATGAGCAGTTCTTC.

The chain recombines TRBV6-1 with TRBJ1-5; TRBD1 might be the D (6 bases). V lost 6 bases to trimming and J lost 2 bases, with 14 bases between them. Germline values: CDR1 MNHNS, CDR2 SASEGT. The CDR3 runs 15 residues. The CDR3 spells CASRETRGGNQPQHF. The DNA of the CDR3 is TGTGCCAGCAGAGAAACCAGGGGTGGCAATCAGCCCCAGCATTTT.

This chain uses TRBV29-1 with TRBJ1-1, with D perhaps TRBD1 (6 bases). Trimming removed 3 bases from V and 3 bases from J, with 11 bases in between. Germline V gene data show CDR1 as SQVTM and CDR2 as ANQGSEA. The length of the CDR3 is 13 residues. The CDR3 region is CSVDSGVHTEAFF. The CDR3, as DNA: TGCAGCGTTGATTCAGGGGTGCACACTGAAGCTTTCTTT.

For this clone: One end of the junction fails to match germline, which may point to a read error. The chain is built from TRBV7-9 and TRBJ2-7; D is unclear. Germline loops: CDR1 SEHNR, CDR2 FQNEAQ (reference sequence). The CDR3 sequence is 12 residues long. The CDR3 sequence is CSSSLPSYEQYF. CDR3 sequence (DNA): TGTTCCAGCAGCTTACCTTCCTACGAGCAGTACTTC. Drawing the rest from reference TRBV7-9 and TRBJ2-7, the complete variable domain is DTGVSQNPRHKITKRGQNVTFRCDPISEHNRLYWYRQTLGQGPEFLTYFQNEAQLEKSRLLSDRFSAERPKGSFSTLEIQRTEQGDSAMYLCSSSLPSYEQYFGPGTRLTVT.

The chain combines TRBV5-8 with TRBJ2-1; D possibly corresponds to TRBD1 (6 bases). The CDR3 extends over 17 amino acids. Germline CDR1 is SGHTS and CDR2 is YDEGEE. V lost 4 bases to trimming and J lost 0 bases, with 17 bases between them. The CDR3 region is CASSPLGHRSSYNEQFF. CDR3 in DNA: TGTGCCAGCAGCCCCTTGGGACACCGGAGCTCCTACAATGAGCAGTTCTTC.

The rearrangement uses TRBV4-1 and TRBJ2-4; 10 nucleotides agree with TRBD1. The CDR3 loop spans 14 amino acids. The J segment lost 6 bases and the V segment lost 5 bases, leaving 4 bases of the junction unmatched. The V gene's germline CDR1 is MGHRA and CDR2 YSYEKL. CDR3 sequence reads: CASSIRDRGNIQYF. The DNA for the CDR3 is TGCGCCAGCAGCATCCGGGACAGGGGAAACATTCAGTACTTC.